One sample yielded the 8 T cell receptor beta chains listed below, sequenced in a study of blood T cell repertoires in COVID-19. TCRdb keeps only in-frame clones here, not all; method: immunoSEQ multiplex PCR. The sample lists about 87,000 clones, about 91% occurring once. Source material: peripheral blood. The receptors shown here come from an elderly woman with active COVID-19.

The chain is built from TRBV9 and TRBJ2-1; D uncertain. The CDR3 has 15 residues. In germline, CDR1 is SGDLS, CDR2 YYNGEE. The V end was cut by 0 bases, the J end by 9 bases, with 16 bases between. CDR3 bases: TGTGCCAGCAGCGTAGGAGTTCGGAGCGTCAGTGAGCAGTTCTTC. Its protein product is CASSVGVRSVSEQFF.

The gene calls are TRBV3-1 (or the pseudogene TRBV3-2) and TRBJ2-2; possible D gene TRBD2, 6 bases. Germline assignment: CDR1 LGHDT and CDR2 YNNKEL (reference sequence). V gave up 7 bases and J gave up 8 bases, with 17 bases separating them. CDR3 length: 14 residues. CDR3 sequence: CASNPTWGRGELFF. For the CDR3, the DNA is TGTGCCAGCAACCCCACATGGGGGAGGGGGGAGCTGTTTTTT.

This chain links TRBV23-1 with TRBJ2-5; 7 bases align to TRBD2. TRBV23-1 belongs to the ORF category, with a function that is uncertain. The CDR3 has 15 amino acids. V lost 6 bases and J lost 2; bases outside the gene matches: 9. The CDR3 sequence: CASSEIGTIQETQYF. CDR3 nucleotides: TGCGCCAGCAGCGAAATCGGGACTATACAAGAGACCCAGTACTTC.

The genes are TRBV6-5 and TRBJ2-7; 7 nucleotides match TRBD1. This CDR3 spans 15 amino acids. V dropped 4 bases and J dropped 6; count of bases not matched to a gene: 12. The germline gives CDR1 MNHEY, CDR2 SVGAGI. CDR3 protein: CASSFLQGTPAEQYF. In DNA form, the CDR3 reads TGTGCCAGCAGTTTTTTACAGGGGACCCCCGCCGAGCAGTACTTC.

The CDR3: CASSAPERSDYGYTF. CDR3 DNA: TGTGCCAGCAGTGCACCCGAGAGGTCGGACTATGGCTACACCTTC. The chain has TRBV28 and TRBJ1-2, with no clear D. In germline, CDR1 is MDHEN, CDR2 SYDVKM. The CDR3 runs to 15 residues. With 5 bases removed from V and 3 bases from J, the gap between germline ends came to 16 bases.

This rearrangement joins TRBV24-1 to TRBJ2-6; tentatively, D is TRBD1 (5 bases). V was shortened by 2 bases and J by 2 bases, with 6 bases between the two germline ends. The germline V gene encodes CDR1 KGHDR and CDR2 SFDVKD. The length of the CDR3 is 15 residues. CDR3 sequence (DNA): TGTGCCACCAGTGATTCAGGGCCTGGGGCCAACGTCCTGACTTTC. It codes for CATSDSGPGANVLTF.

This chain uses TRBV19 with TRBJ2-3, with no clear D. Germline V gene sequence: CDR1 LNHDA, CDR2 SQIVND (reference sequence). V was clipped by 4 bases and J by 1 base, with 12 bases between them. The CDR3 is 15 residues long. DNA of the CDR3: TGTGCCAGTAGTACCCTAAGTATGGGCACAGATACGCAGTATTTT. It codes for CASSTLSMGTDTQYF.

The CDR3: CASSPPTGGISYTF. CDR3 in DNA: TGTGCCAGCTCACCACCGACAGGGGGCATTAGCTACACCTTC. The chain recombines TRBV18 with TRBJ1-2, with TRBD1 matching 10 bases. Trimming took 0 bases from V and 9 from J; bases not matched to a gene: 4. Germline CDR1 KGHSH, CDR2 LQKENI. The CDR3 totals 14 residues.